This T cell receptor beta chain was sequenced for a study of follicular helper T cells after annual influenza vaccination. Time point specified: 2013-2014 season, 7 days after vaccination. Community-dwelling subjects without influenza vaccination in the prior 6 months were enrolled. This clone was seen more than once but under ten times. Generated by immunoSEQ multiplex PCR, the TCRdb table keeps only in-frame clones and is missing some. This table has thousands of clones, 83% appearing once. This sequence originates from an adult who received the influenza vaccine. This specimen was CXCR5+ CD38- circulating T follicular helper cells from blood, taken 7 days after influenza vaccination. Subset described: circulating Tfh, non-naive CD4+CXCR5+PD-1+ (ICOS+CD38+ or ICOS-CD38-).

CDR3 protein: CASSEGRSGSYEQYF. The DNA of the CDR3 is TGTGCCAGCAGTGAAGGCCGAAGTGGATCCTACGAGCAGTACTTC. The V call is TRBV6-1, the J call TRBJ2-7; unclear D gene. This CDR3 region has 15 residues. Germline V lookup: CDR1 MNHNS, CDR2 SASEGT. With 1 base removed from V and 1 base from J, the gap between germline ends came to 11 bases.